This passage covers 12 T cell receptor beta chains from one sample sequenced in a study of blood T cells in healthy people across ages. Then a second PCR, running about 6 to 12 cycles, was carried out with a sample-barcoded 5' primer and a J-beta primer mix. TCRdb re-called the 5' RACE reads through MiXCR, storing one row per CDR3 protein. The table records approximately 780,000 distinct CDR3 sequences, under 30% of them present only once. This same sample was also part of a study on T cells of mothers and their children.

Sequences were obtained from blood. Receptors originate from a boy aged 5 to 17 in good health.

The chain has TRBV3-1 and TRBJ2-7; 10 bases map to TRBD1. Trimming took 5 bases from V and 6 from J; bases not matched to a gene: 10. Germline V gene sequence: CDR1 LGHDT, CDR2 YNNKEL (reference sequence). CDR3 length: 15 amino acids. CDR3 bases: TGTGCCAGCAGCGCCGAGGGGGACAGGGGAGGCGAGCAGTACTTC. Protein sequence: CASSAEGDRGGEQYF.

This clonotype was seen only a few times. This chain connects TRBV7-9 to TRBJ1-1; 11 positions agree with TRBD1. V shed 5 bases and J 3 bases; nucleotides not matched to a gene: 11. This CDR3 region has 17 residues. Germline V gene data show CDR1 as SEHNR and CDR2 as FQNEAQ (reference sequence). CDR3 sequence: CASSPPFPGQGDTEAFF. CDR3 nucleotides: TGTGCCAGCAGCCCACCCTTCCCGGGACAGGGGGACACTGAAGCTTTCTTT.

The V and J genes are TRBV29-1 and TRBJ1-2; D remains unclear. CDR1 SQVTM and CDR2 ANQGSEA come from the germline V gene. The germline V and J ends were trimmed by 4 bases and 4 bases, with 13 bases remaining between them. The CDR3 has 13 residues. This CDR3 reads CSVGPDGSYGYTF. CDR3 sequence (DNA): TGCAGCGTTGGCCCAGACGGGAGCTATGGCTACACCTTC.

V and J are TRBV15 and TRBJ2-5; 14 bases line up with TRBD2. The CDR3 consists of 16 residues. The V gene's germline CDR1 is LNHNV and CDR2 YYDKDF (reference sequence). J lost 5 bases, V lost 2 bases, and 4 bases had no gene match. The CDR3 here is CATSRPGLAGAETQYF. Written as DNA, the CDR3 is TGTGCCACCAGCAGACCGGGACTAGCGGGGGCGGAGACCCAGTACTTC. Full variable domain (missing parts from reference TRBV15 and TRBJ2-5): DAMVIQNPRYQVTQFGKPVTLSCSQTLNHNVMYWYQQKSSQAPKLLFHYYDKDFNNEADTPDNFQSRRPNTSFCFLDIRSPGLGDTAMYLCATSRPGLAGAETQYFGPGTRLLVL.

The chain combines TRBV5-1 with TRBJ2-1, with D maybe TRBD1 (6 bases). V lost 5 bases and J lost 10, with 16 bases in between. The V gene's germline CDR1 is SGHRS and CDR2 YFSETQ. CDR3 length equals 13 residues. The CDR3 is CASSQTGLREQFF. CDR3 nucleotide sequence: TGCGCCAGCAGTCAAACAGGGTTACGGGAGCAGTTCTTC.

With respect to this clonotype: Sequence at one end of the junction differs from germline and may be a read error. The chain has TRBV7-7 and TRBJ2-5, with a possible D match to TRBD1 (6 bases). This CDR3 comprises 16 residues. Germline V gene data show CDR1 as SSHAT and CDR2 as FNYEAQ (reference sequence). CDR3 sequence reads: CASSLWAPGVEETQYF. The CDR3, as DNA: TGTGCTAGCAGCTTATGGGCCCCAGGGGTGGAAGAGACCCAGTACTTC.

In this sample, this clonotype turned up a few times. The chain couples TRBV5-1 to TRBJ1-2, with TRBD1 matching 8 bases. This CDR3 is 15 amino acids long. Germline CDR1 SGHRS, CDR2 YFSETQ. V gave up 2 bases and J gave up 5 bases; unmatched junction bases: 8. CDR3 loop: CASSFTRDRTYGYTF. The CDR3 nucleotides are TGCGCCAGCAGCTTTACCCGGGACAGGACATATGGCTACACCTTC.

This rearrangement joins TRBV6-4 to TRBJ1-1; maybe TRBD1 (6 bases). The length of the CDR3 is 14 residues. The germline V gene has CDR1 MRHNA and CDR2 SNTAGT. The V end was cut by 3 bases, the J end by 1 base, with 9 bases between. CDR3 protein: CASSEDSSNTEAFF. In nucleotides, the CDR3 is TGTGCCAGCAGTGAGGACAGCTCGAACACTGAAGCTTTCTTT.

The chain has TRBV27 and TRBJ2-7; D gene unclear. Germline CDR1 reads MNHEY; CDR2 reads SMNVEV (reference sequence). V lost 8 bases and J 1 base, leaving 12 bases between the germline ends. CDR3 length: 13 amino acids. CDR3 loop: CASARVDSYEQYF. The CDR3 nucleotides read TGTGCCAGCGCACGAGTGGATTCCTACGAGCAGTACTTC.

This clonotype turned up a few times. The chain combines TRBV9 with TRBJ2-7; maybe TRBD2 (5 bases). Germline V gene lookup returns CDR1 SGDLS and CDR2 YYNGEE. Trimming took off 0 bases at V and 3 bases at J, with 7 bases between the two ends. The CDR3 totals 13 residues. CDR3 sequence: CASSVDGGYEQYF. The DNA of the CDR3 is TGTGCCAGCAGCGTAGACGGAGGCTACGAGCAGTACTTC. Filled out from reference TRBV9 and TRBJ2-7, the complete variable domain reads DSGVTQTPKHLITATGQRVTLRCSPRSGDLSVYWYQQSLDQGLQFLIQYYNGEERAKGNILERFSAQQFPDLHSELNLSSLELGDSALYFCASSVDGGYEQYFGPGTRLTVT.

The chain couples TRBV6-6 to TRBJ2-5; TRBD2 matches at 9 bases. Trimming took 2 bases from V and 2 from J; bases not matched to a gene: 3. CDR3 length: 15 residues. The germline V gene encodes CDR1 MNHNY and CDR2 SVGAGI (reference sequence). CDR3 coding DNA: TGTGCCAGCAGTTACCAGCGGGGGGTTCAAGAGACCCAGTACTTC. It yields the protein CASSYQRGVQETQYF.

The J gene is TRBJ1-2, the V gene TRBV4-1; D is undetermined. CDR3 length equals 16 residues. The germline CDR1 and CDR2 sequences are MGHRA and YSYEKL. Trimming shortened V by 1 base and J by 3 bases, and 15 bases separated the two germline ends. The CDR3 region is CASSQGAGRFDYGYTF. The DNA of the CDR3 is TGCGCCAGCAGCCAAGGGGCAGGTCGGTTTGACTATGGCTACACCTTC.